A single sample is the source of the 15 T cell receptor beta chains below, sequenced in a study of blood T cell repertoires in COVID-19. Profiled with immunoSEQ multiplex PCR; TCRdb holds only in-frame clones, not every one. This sample has about 50,000 clones; around nine tenths occur once, and the top ten carry around 30%. The sequencing sample was made of peripheral blood. The receptors here all came from a woman of 80 years or more with acute or convalescent COVID-19.

This clone was counted a single time. The chain is built from TRBV5-1 and TRBJ2-7, with 8 bases matching TRBD1. The J segment lost 6 bases and the V segment lost 4 bases, leaving 9 bases of the junction unmatched. Germline V lookup: CDR1 SGHRS, CDR2 YFSETQ. The CDR3 is made up of 14 amino acids. CDR3: CASSVTGTGSEQYV. The CDR3 DNA sequence: TGCGCCAGCAGCGTGACCGGGACAGGCTCCGAGCAGTACGTC.

The chain employs TRBV19 and TRBJ1-3; D is undetermined. The CDR3 is 14 amino acids. CDR1 and CDR2 from the germline V gene are LNHDA and SQIVND (reference sequence). The V end was cut by 1 base, the J end by 2 bases, with 6 bases between. The CDR3 DNA follows: TGTGCCAGTAGTATAGGGGAGACTGGAAACACCATATATTTT. Translation gives CASSIGETGNTIYF.

The rearrangement joins TRBV5-8 to TRBJ1-1; D gene ambiguous. V was trimmed by 2 bases and J by 12 bases, leaving 14 bases between them. Germline CDR1 is SGHTS and CDR2 is YDEGEE. CDR3 size: 12 residues. The CDR3 loop reads CASSFRGFGSFF. The DNA for the CDR3 is TGTGCCAGCAGCTTTCGCGGATTCGGCTCTTTCTTT.

For the CDR3, the DNA is TGTGCCAGCAGTTACTTCCGGGGGCCCCAGCATTTT. It is translated as CASSYFRGPQHF. The chain carries TRBV6-5 and TRBJ1-5, with no clear D. V gave up 1 base and J gave up 9 bases, with 7 bases separating them. The CDR3 spans 12 residues. CDR1 is MNHEY, CDR2 SVGAGI, per germline.

The CDR3 nucleotides read TGTGCCAGCAGTGAAAGGAGGGCAGCTAGCAATCAGCCCCAGCATTTT. As protein: CASSERRAASNQPQHF. The chain combines TRBV6-1 with TRBJ1-5; no firm D call. This CDR3 is built from 16 residues. The V end lost 2 bases, the J end lost 0 bases, and 11 bases lay between the germline ends. Germline V lookup: CDR1 MNHNS, CDR2 SASEGT.

The chain couples TRBV12-2 to TRBJ2-3; TRBD2, the D gene given by the table, was not confirmed from the DNA. TRBV12-2 is flagged as a pseudogene. The CDR3 has 15 amino acids. CDR3 in amino acids: CASRILADHTDTQYF. The CDR3 DNA reads TGTGCAAGTCGGATCCTAGCGGATCATACAGATACGCAGTATTTT.

The chain joins TRBV2 to TRBJ1-1; D gene ambiguous. The CDR3 is made up of 15 amino acids. The V gene's germline CDR1 is SNHLY and CDR2 FYNNEI. The V and J ends lost 0 bases and 4 bases respectively, with 12 bases between them. The CDR3 region has the DNA TGTGCCAGCAGTGAAGCGACACAACCCGGCACTGAAGCTTTCTTT. Residues: CASSEATQPGTEAFF.

The chain links TRBV28 to TRBJ2-3; 12 bases align to TRBD2. V lost 8 bases, J lost 1 base, and 4 bases stayed unmatched. Germline CDR1 is MDHEN and CDR2 is SYDVKM. The CDR3 runs to 15 residues. In DNA form, the CDR3 reads TGTGCCAGCGGACGACTAGCGGGGGGCACAGATACGCAGTATTTT. It yields the protein CASGRLAGGTDTQYF.

The J gene is TRBJ1-2, the V gene TRBV7-2; D perhaps matches TRBD1 (6 bases). This CDR3 region has 14 residues. V was cut by 7 bases and J by 0 bases, with 12 bases left in between. Germline V lookup: CDR1 SGHTA, CDR2 FQGNSA. This CDR3 reads CASTDRLTNYGYTF. The CDR3 DNA sequence: TGTGCCAGCACTGACAGGCTCACTAACTATGGCTACACCTTC.

This sequence joins TRBV2 and TRBJ2-1; 13 bases align to TRBD2. J lost 8 bases, V lost 6 bases, and 4 bases had no gene match. Germline loops: CDR1 SNHLY, CDR2 FYNNEI. The CDR3 is 14 amino acids. Written as DNA, the CDR3 is TGTGCCAGCAGGGTCGGACTAGCGGGGGATGAGCAGTTCTTC. Translated, it gives CASRVGLAGDEQFF.

The CDR3 region is CASSQTGAYGYTF. The CDR3 region has the DNA TGTGCCAGCAGCCAGACAGGGGCCTATGGCTACACCTTC. The V and J genes are TRBV14 and TRBJ1-2; 8 nucleotides line up with TRBD1. There are 13 residues in the CDR3. Germline V gene sequence: CDR1 SGHDN, CDR2 FVKESK. Germline trimming cut 3 bases from V and 4 bases from J; bases unmatched to any gene: 1. The whole variable domain, filled in from reference TRBV14 and TRBJ1-2, reads EAGVTQFPSHSVIEKGQTVTLRCDPISGHDNLYWYRRVMGKEIKFLLHFVKESKQDESGMPNNRFLAERTGGTYSTLKVQPAELEDSGVYFCASSQTGAYGYTFGSGTRLTVV.

The chain uses TRBV19 and TRBJ2-1; tentatively, D is TRBD2 (6 bases). This CDR3 region has 17 residues. Germline V lookup: CDR1 LNHDA, CDR2 SQIVND (reference sequence). Trimming removed 1 base at V and 1 base at J, with 14 bases between. The CDR3: CASSIVEGRPSYNEQFF. Here the CDR3 DNA reads TGTGCCAGTAGTATAGTGGAGGGGCGCCCTTCCTACAATGAGCAGTTCTTC.

Concerning this clone: One junction end does not reproduce the germline sequence, and a read error may be involved. The genes are TRBV19 and TRBJ1-2; D perhaps matches TRBD1 (5 bases). Per germline, CDR1 LNHDA and CDR2 SQIVND (reference sequence). The CDR3 is made up of 13 amino acids. In nucleotides, the CDR3 is TGTGCCAGTAGGACAGACGCCGCCTTTATATTCAATTTC. Residues: CASRTDAAFIFNF.

The V call is TRBV5-1, the J call TRBJ2-7, with 11 bases matching TRBD2. Germline CDR1 is SGHRS and CDR2 is YFSETQ. With 5 bases clipped from V and 1 base from J, the junction kept 8 bases outside the gene matches. The CDR3 contains 16 residues. The CDR3 nucleotides are TGCGCCAGCAGTCGCGCCAGGACTAGCGGGTCCTACGAGCAGTACTTC. Translating gives CASSRARTSGSYEQYF. The full variable domain, in which reference TRBV5-1 and TRBJ2-7 provide the parts outside the CDR3, is KAGVTQTPRYLIKTRGQQVTLSCSPISGHRSVSWYQQTPGQGLQFLFEYFSETQRNKGNFPGRFSGRQFSNSRSEMNVSTLELGDSALYLCASSRARTSGSYEQYFGPGTRLTVT.

This clone was detected only a few times. The chain has TRBV11-1 and TRBJ2-5, with TRBD1 identical over 8 bases. Looked up from germline, CDR1 is SGHAT and CDR2 is FQDESV (reference sequence). The CDR3 consists of 14 residues. V trimming: 6 bases; J trimming: 7 bases; junction bases outside the gene matches: 10. CDR3 coding DNA: TGTGCCAGCAGTTACGCGCAGGGGGCAAGGACCCAGTACTTC. It codes for CASSYAQGARTQYF.